These 13 T cell receptor beta chains came from one sample sequenced in a study of cytomegalovirus exposure and HLA in healthy donors (dated 2017 in TCRdb). Receptors were amplified or captured by the immunoSEQ multiplex PCR assay. For the multiplex PCR, a mixture combining 60 forward primers for TCR Vbeta segments and 13 reverse primers for TCR Jbeta segments was used. TCRdb's version of the immuneACCESS table is confined to in-frame rearrangements and falls short of the full clone set. An unresolved V gene accounts for under half of the shortfall where checked; the remainder is of unknown origin. In this sample the table shows under 200,000 clones, 75% of which occur a single time. Under 1.5% of the sample is held by the ten biggest clonotypes. The material sequenced was PBMCs. These TCRs come from a man younger than 35 in good health and CMV-seronegative.

The rearrangement uses TRBV5-1 and TRBJ2-7; D is uncertain. The CDR3 spans 15 residues. Trimming shortened V by 0 bases and J by 0 bases, and 10 bases separated the two germline ends. From germline, CDR1 is SGHRS and CDR2 YFSETQ. CDR3 amino acids: CASSLALGSSYEQYF. In nucleotides, the CDR3 is TGCGCCAGCAGCTTGGCGCTAGGAAGCTCCTACGAGCAGTACTTC.

A few counts support this clone. This chain links TRBV28 with TRBJ2-5, with TRBD1 matching 9 bases. The CDR3 sequence is 15 residues long. Germline values: CDR1 MDHEN, CDR2 SYDVKM. Trimming removed 3 bases from V and 5 bases from J; junction bases left unmatched: 7. Written as DNA, the CDR3 is TGTGCCAGCAGTTTTACAGGGGGCGCTTTGGAGACCCAGTACTTC. This codes for CASSFTGGALETQYF.

The chain is built from TRBV5-1 and TRBJ2-3, with 8 bases that match TRBD2. V shed 1 base, J shed 0 bases, and the junction held 7 bases outside the gene matches. The CDR3 has 17 amino acids. The V gene's germline CDR1 is SGHRS and CDR2 YFSETQ. CDR3: CASSLLGTSTSTDTQYF. CDR3 coding DNA: TGCGCCAGCAGCTTGTTGGGGACTAGTACTAGCACAGATACGCAGTATTTT.

This sequence joins TRBV27 and TRBJ2-3; a possible D gene is TRBD2 (5 bases). Trimming left V 4 bases short and J 2 bases short, with 10 bases between. This CDR3 has 14 residues. Germline-derived CDR1 and CDR2 are MNHEY and SMNVEV (reference sequence). The DNA for the CDR3 is TGTGCCAGCAGTTCTGCGGGCCCCACAGATACGCAGTATTTT. Protein product: CASSSAGPTDTQYF.

The chain recombines TRBV18 with TRBJ2-7, with D hard to call. The length of the CDR3 is 12 residues. The ends were cut back, 3 bases at V and 5 bases at J, with 8 bases in the middle. The germline V gene has CDR1 KGHSH and CDR2 LQKENI. This chain's CDR3 is CASSPLEDEQYF. CDR3 bases: TGTGCCAGCTCACCTCTAGAGGACGAGCAGTACTTC.

This chain joins TRBV13 and TRBJ2-3; possibly TRBD1 for D (6 bases). The length of the CDR3 is 13 residues. CDR1 is PRHDT, CDR2 FYEKMQ, per germline (reference sequence). V was shortened by 10 bases and J by 5 bases, with 16 bases between the two germline ends. The CDR3 region is CAMGFSQGDTQYF. For the CDR3, the DNA is TGTGCCATGGGCTTTTCACAGGGAGATACGCAGTATTTT. Supplemented by reference TRBV13 and TRBJ2-3, the full variable domain reads AAGVIQSPRHLIKEKRETATLKCYPIPRHDTVYWYQQGPGQDPQFLISFYEKMQSDKGSIPDRFSAQQFSDYHSELNMSSLELGDSALYFCAMGFSQGDTQYFGPGTRLTVL.

The chain links TRBV10-1 to TRBJ2-7, with 10 bases fitting TRBD2. CDR1 and CDR2 from the germline V gene are WNHNN and SYGVQD (reference sequence). The ends lost 3 bases at V and 12 bases at J; junction bases unmatched: 8. The CDR3 extends over 13 amino acids. The CDR3: CASSEGLAGVRYF. CDR3 nucleotide sequence: TGCGCCAGCAGTGAAGGGCTAGCGGGAGTTAGGTACTTC.

The V and J genes are TRBV10-3 and TRBJ1-2; 8 bases are shared with TRBD1. The trim removed 6 bases at V and 3 bases at J, leaving 6 bases unmatched. The CDR3 runs 14 residues. Per germline, CDR1 ENHRY and CDR2 SYGVKD. The CDR3 DNA follows: TGTGCCATCAGCATAAACAGGGGGGACTATGGCTACACCTTC. Translation: CAISINRGDYGYTF.

This clone was counted a few times. The chain has TRBV2 and TRBJ1-4; tentative D call: TRBD1 (5 bases). Germline loops: CDR1 SNHLY, CDR2 FYNNEI. CDR3 length: 17 amino acids. V dropped 8 bases and J dropped 4 bases, with 23 bases sitting between them. This CDR3 is CASLPGGSRENNEKLFF. The DNA of the CDR3 is TGTGCCAGCCTCCCCGGGGGGTCCCGGGAGAATAATGAAAAACTGTTTTTT.

The chain recombines TRBV18 with TRBJ1-4, with D tentatively TRBD1 (5 bases). Trimming removed 5 bases at V and 6 bases at J, with 13 bases between. Germline CDR1 reads KGHSH; CDR2 reads LQKENI. The CDR3 extends over 14 amino acids. CDR3 loop: CASSEDGGDEKLFF. CDR3 in DNA: TGTGCCAGCTCAGAGGACGGAGGGGATGAAAAACTGTTTTTT.

Here the CDR3 DNA reads TGTGCCAGCTCACCACCTTCGAGGGAATGGACTGAAGCTTTCTTT. Encoded protein: CASSPPSREWTEAFF. The V and J genes are TRBV18 and TRBJ1-1; D remains unclear. Trimming stripped 0 bases from V and 5 bases from J, with 13 bases between. Germline V gene sequence: CDR1 KGHSH, CDR2 LQKENI. The CDR3 loop spans 15 amino acids.

This clone was seen more than once but under ten times. V and J are TRBV10-3 and TRBJ2-3; TRBD2 matches at 10 bases. Germline V gene data show CDR1 as ENHRY and CDR2 as SYGVKD. V was pared by 6 bases and J by 2 bases, with 5 bases of the junction left unmatched. This CDR3 has 15 residues. CDR3 residues: CAIRVAGGATDTQYF. The CDR3 coding sequence is TGTGCCATCAGGGTAGCGGGAGGCGCCACAGATACGCAGTATTTT.

This clone was detected only once. The chain carries TRBV7-2 and TRBJ2-5; D might be TRBD2 (7 bases). Germline assignment: CDR1 SGHTA and CDR2 FQGNSA. V was clipped by 3 bases and J by 5 bases, with 19 bases between them. The length of the CDR3 is 16 residues. In DNA, the CDR3 is TGTGCCAGCAGCTTGAACGGGGGGCATTTAGGCGAGACCCAGTACTTC. This sequence encodes CASSLNGGHLGETQYF. The complete variable domain, with remaining parts taken from reference TRBV7-2 and TRBJ2-5, reads GAGVSQSPSNKVTEKGKDVELRCDPISGHTALYWYRQSLGQGLEFLIYFQGNSAPDKSGLPSDRFSAERTGGSVSTLTIQRTQQEDSAVYLCASSLNGGHLGETQYFGPGTRLLVL.